These 14 T cell receptor beta chains share one sample of origin, sequenced in a study of Graves' ophthalmopathy and Graves' hyperthyroidism. Amplifying from RNA transcripts, the study obtained TCR beta CDR3 regions. Following a first-round RT-PCR that used HTBI primers, a second-round multiplex PCR was carried out. TCRdb processed the multiplex PCR reads anew with MiXCR; each CDR3 protein has one entry. The repertoire holds some 750,000 distinct CDR3 sequences, with 40% as singletons. Sequenced input: peripheral blood. The receptors stem from an adult man with Graves' ophthalmopathy.

This clonotype has at least ten counts. V is TRBV7-2 and J is TRBJ1-2, with TRBD1 identical over 7 bases. Losses at the gene ends were 4 bases for V and 4 bases for J; bases not matched to a gene: 9. Germline values: CDR1 SGHTA, CDR2 FQGNSA. This CDR3 is built from 15 residues. The CDR3 DNA follows: TGTGCCAGCAGCTCCGAGACAGGGTCCGCCTATGGCTACACCTTC. Protein sequence: CASSSETGSAYGYTF.

This clonotype has a handful of counts. The chain uses TRBV4-2 and TRBJ2-2, with D hard to call. The CDR3 spans 13 residues. V lost 1 base, J lost 5 bases, and 5 bases lay in between. CDR1 LGHNA and CDR2 YNFKEQ come from the germline V gene. The CDR3 coding sequence is TGTGCCAGCAGCCAAGTCGGTACCGGGGAGCTGTTTTTT. Amino acid sequence: CASSQVGTGELFF.

Many counts were recorded for this clonotype. The chain uses TRBV7-8 and TRBJ1-1; a weak D match, TRBD1 (5 bases). CDR1 is SGHVS and CDR2 is FQNEAQ in the germline V gene. This CDR3 region has 14 residues. V shed 0 bases and J shed 3 bases, with 8 bases lying between them. This CDR3 is CASSLAGGYTEAFF. The CDR3 DNA follows: TGTGCCAGCAGCTTAGCGGGGGGGTACACTGAAGCTTTCTTT.

DNA of the CDR3: TGCAGTGCTAGAAAACCCACCGGGACAGGCCACTATGGCTACACCTTC. This sequence encodes CSARKPTGTGHYGYTF. V usage is TRBV20-1 and J usage is TRBJ1-2; 8 nucleotides match TRBD1. The CDR3 covers 16 residues. Germline lookup yields CDR1 DFQATT and CDR2 SNEGSKA (reference sequence). J lost 3 bases, V lost 2 bases, and 11 bases had no gene match.

V gene TRBV15 combines with J gene TRBJ2-5; D not certain. CDR1 is LNHNV, CDR2 YYDKDF, per germline (reference sequence). The length of the CDR3 is 14 residues. The V end was cut by 0 bases, the J end by 5 bases, with 10 bases between. The CDR3 nucleotides read TGTGCCACCAGCAGAGATGGGGATCACGAGACCCAGTACTTC. Protein: CATSRDGDHETQYF. The variable domain in full, completed from reference TRBV15 and TRBJ2-5, reads DAMVIQNPRYQVTQFGKPVTLSCSQTLNHNVMYWYQQKSSQAPKLLFHYYDKDFNNEADTPDNFQSRRPNTSFCFLDIRSPGLGDTAMYLCATSRDGDHETQYFGPGTRLLVL.

This clonotype was observed a single time. The V gene is TRBV19, the J gene TRBJ1-2, with D hard to call. This CDR3 is built from 14 residues. Germline CDR1 LNHDA, CDR2 SQIVND (reference sequence). The germline V and J ends were trimmed by 5 bases and 4 bases, with 14 bases remaining between them. The CDR3 loop reads CASSHVGPGYGYTF. CDR3 nucleotides: TGTGCCAGTAGTCACGTAGGACCTGGCTATGGCTACACCTTC.

The CDR3 DNA is TGCGCCAGCAGCTTGGCCGGGACTAGATACACAGATACGCAGTATTTT. Amino acids: CASSLAGTRYTDTQYF. The chain links TRBV5-1 to TRBJ2-3; 8 bases map to TRBD2. Trimming removed 0 bases from V and 2 bases from J; junction bases left unmatched: 5. This CDR3 spans 16 amino acids. CDR1 and CDR2 from the germline V gene are SGHRS and YFSETQ.

The rearrangement uses TRBV24-1 and TRBJ1-5; 7 bases agree with TRBD1. Losses at the gene ends were 4 bases for V and 10 bases for J; bases not matched to a gene: 12. Germline CDR1 reads KGHDR; CDR2 reads SFDVKD. CDR3 length equals 15 residues. The CDR3 reads CATSDPGTATSPQHF. The CDR3, as DNA: TGTGCCACCAGTGACCCAGGGACAGCGACCAGCCCCCAGCATTTT.

This clonotype showed up just once. V is TRBV7-2 and J is TRBJ1-2; no firm D call. This CDR3 region has 14 residues. Germline-derived CDR1 and CDR2 are SGHTA and FQGNSA. V was pared by 1 base and J by 6 bases, with 12 bases between. CDR3 amino acids: CASSLVTDFDGYTF. As DNA, the CDR3 is TGTGCCAGCAGCTTAGTCACAGACTTTGATGGCTACACCTTC.

This clonotype showed up many times. J is TRBJ1-1 and V is TRBV19; no firm D call. The CDR3 has 13 residues. V dropped 0 bases and J dropped 6 bases, with 8 bases sitting between them. CDR1 and CDR2 (germline): LNHDA, SQIVND (reference sequence). The DNA for the CDR3 is TGTGCCAGTAGTATAGATGGGCGAGCTGAAGCTTTCTTT. It translates to CASSIDGRAEAFF.

This clonotype appeared a single time. The chain recombines TRBV15 with TRBJ1-6; 9 bases agree with TRBD1. This CDR3 region has 14 residues. Trimming removed 4 bases from V and 12 bases from J; junction bases left unmatched: 7. Germline V gene sequence: CDR1 LNHNV, CDR2 YYDKDF (reference sequence). The CDR3: CATSTTDRGGPLHF. In DNA, the CDR3 is TGTGCCACCAGCACGACGGACAGGGGTGGACCCCTCCACTTT. Looking up the rest from reference TRBV15 and TRBJ1-6 gives the full variable domain: DAMVIQNPRYQVTQFGKPVTLSCSQTLNHNVMYWYQQKSSQAPKLLFHYYDKDFNNEADTPDNFQSRRPNTSFCFLDIRSPGLGDTAMYLCATSTTDRGGPLHFGNGTRLTVT.

This clonotype was observed many times. The chain has TRBV10-3 and TRBJ1-1; 8 bases are a match to TRBD1. The V and J ends lost 8 bases and 1 base, in that order; junction bases with no gene match: 3. The CDR3 spans 13 residues. CDR1 is ENHRY, CDR2 SYGVKD, per germline. The chain's CDR3 is CAIGGTGNTEAFF. The DNA of the CDR3 is TGTGCCATCGGGGGGACAGGGAACACTGAAGCTTTCTTT.

Details on this clonotype: A read error may explain this, as a much larger clone is one base away. The V and J genes are TRBV29-1 and TRBJ2-3; D ambiguous. The germline CDR1 and CDR2 sequences are SQVTM and ANQGSEA. The germline V and J ends were trimmed by 3 bases and 1 base, with 2 bases remaining between them. The CDR3 contains 11 residues. The CDR3 spells CSVEGTDTQYF. CDR3 DNA sequence: TGCAGCGTTGAGGGCACAGATACGCAGTATTTT.

J is TRBJ2-5 and V is TRBV15; 9 nucleotides align to TRBD1. The germline V gene has CDR1 LNHNV and CDR2 YYDKDF (reference sequence). The ends lost 4 bases at V and 11 bases at J; junction bases unmatched: 11. CDR3 length: 14 amino acids. The CDR3 DNA is TGTGCCACCAGCACAAGGCGACAGGGGGTGGATCAGTACTTC. It is translated as CATSTRRQGVDQYF.